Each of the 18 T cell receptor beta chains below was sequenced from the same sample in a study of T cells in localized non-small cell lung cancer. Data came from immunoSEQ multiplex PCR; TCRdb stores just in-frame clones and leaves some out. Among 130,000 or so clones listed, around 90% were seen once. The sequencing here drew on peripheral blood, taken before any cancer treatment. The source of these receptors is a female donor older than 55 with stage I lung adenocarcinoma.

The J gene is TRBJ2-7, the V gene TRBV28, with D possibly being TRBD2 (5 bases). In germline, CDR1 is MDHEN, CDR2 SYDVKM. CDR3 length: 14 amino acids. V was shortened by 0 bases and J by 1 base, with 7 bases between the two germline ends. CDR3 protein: CASSLWLASYEQYF. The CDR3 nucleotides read TGTGCCAGCAGTTTATGGCTAGCATCCTACGAGCAGTACTTC.

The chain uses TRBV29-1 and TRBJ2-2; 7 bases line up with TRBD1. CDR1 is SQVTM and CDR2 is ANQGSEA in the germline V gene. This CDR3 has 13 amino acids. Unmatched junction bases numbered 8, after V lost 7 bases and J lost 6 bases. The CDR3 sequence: CSARAGGAGELFF. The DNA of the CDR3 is TGCAGCGCTAGGGCAGGGGGAGCCGGGGAGCTGTTTTTT.

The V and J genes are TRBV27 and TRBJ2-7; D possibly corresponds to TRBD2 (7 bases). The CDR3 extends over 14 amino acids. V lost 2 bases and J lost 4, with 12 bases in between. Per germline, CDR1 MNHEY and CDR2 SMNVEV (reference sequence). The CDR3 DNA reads TGTGCCAGCAGTTTAGGGGGGGCAATTTACGAGCAGTACTTC. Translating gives CASSLGGAIYEQYF.

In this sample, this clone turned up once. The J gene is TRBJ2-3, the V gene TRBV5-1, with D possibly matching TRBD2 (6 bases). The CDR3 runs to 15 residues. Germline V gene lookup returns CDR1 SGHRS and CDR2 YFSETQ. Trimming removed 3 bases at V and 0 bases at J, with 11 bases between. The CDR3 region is CASSSSGTSTDTQYF. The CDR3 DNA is TGCGCCAGCAGCTCCTCCGGGACTAGCACAGATACGCAGTATTTT.

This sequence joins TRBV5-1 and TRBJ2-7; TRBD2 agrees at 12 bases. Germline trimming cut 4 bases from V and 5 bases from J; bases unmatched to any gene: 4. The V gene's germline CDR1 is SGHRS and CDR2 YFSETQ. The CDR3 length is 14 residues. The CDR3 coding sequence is TGCGCCAGCAGCGTCGGACTAGCGGGAAACGAGCAGTACTTC. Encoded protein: CASSVGLAGNEQYF.

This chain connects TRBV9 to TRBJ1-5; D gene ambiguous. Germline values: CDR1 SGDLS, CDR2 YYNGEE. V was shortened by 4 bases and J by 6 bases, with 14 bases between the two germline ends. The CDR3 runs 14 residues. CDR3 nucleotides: TGTGCCAGCAGCACCCAGGCTGATATTCAGCCCCAGCATTTT. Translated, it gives CASSTQADIQPQHF.

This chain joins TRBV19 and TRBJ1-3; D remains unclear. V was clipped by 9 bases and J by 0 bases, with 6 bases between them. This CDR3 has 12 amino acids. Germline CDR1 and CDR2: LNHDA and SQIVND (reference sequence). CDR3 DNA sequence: TGTGCCAGCTCGAACTCTGGAAACACCATATATTTT. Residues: CASSNSGNTIYF.

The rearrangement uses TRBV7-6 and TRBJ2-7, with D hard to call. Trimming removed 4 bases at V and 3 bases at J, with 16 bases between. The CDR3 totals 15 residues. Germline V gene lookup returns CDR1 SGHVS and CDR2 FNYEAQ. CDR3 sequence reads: CASSSGPRQDYEQYF. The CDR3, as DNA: TGTGCCAGCAGCTCCGGCCCCCGGCAGGACTACGAGCAGTACTTC.

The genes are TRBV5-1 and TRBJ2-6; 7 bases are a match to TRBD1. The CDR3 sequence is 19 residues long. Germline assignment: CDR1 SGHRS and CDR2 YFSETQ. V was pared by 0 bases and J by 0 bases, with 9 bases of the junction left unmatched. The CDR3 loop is CASSLDRDSFSSGANVLTF. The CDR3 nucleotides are TGCGCCAGCAGCTTGGACCGGGACAGTTTTAGCTCTGGGGCCAACGTCCTGACTTTC.

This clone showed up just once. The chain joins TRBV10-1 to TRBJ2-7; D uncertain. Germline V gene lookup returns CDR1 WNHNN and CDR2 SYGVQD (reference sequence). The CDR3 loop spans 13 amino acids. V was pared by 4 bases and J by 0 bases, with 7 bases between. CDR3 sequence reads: CASSGGGSYEQYF. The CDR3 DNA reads TGCGCCAGCAGTGGAGGCGGCTCCTACGAGCAGTACTTC.

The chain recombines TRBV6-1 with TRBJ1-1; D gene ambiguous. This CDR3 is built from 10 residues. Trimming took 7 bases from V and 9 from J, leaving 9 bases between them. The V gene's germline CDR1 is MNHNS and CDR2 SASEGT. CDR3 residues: CASNPVQAFF. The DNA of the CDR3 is TGTGCCAGCAATCCCGTTCAAGCTTTCTTT.

The CDR3 coding sequence is TGTGCCAGCAGTTCGAGGGACCGCAATTCACCCCTCCACTTT. Amino acid sequence: CASSSRDRNSPLHF. The V and J genes are TRBV6-5 and TRBJ1-6; TRBD1 is a possible D gene (5 bases). Trimming shortened V by 4 bases and J by 7 bases, and 11 bases separated the two germline ends. Germline V lookup: CDR1 MNHEY, CDR2 SVGAGI. The CDR3 length is 14 residues.

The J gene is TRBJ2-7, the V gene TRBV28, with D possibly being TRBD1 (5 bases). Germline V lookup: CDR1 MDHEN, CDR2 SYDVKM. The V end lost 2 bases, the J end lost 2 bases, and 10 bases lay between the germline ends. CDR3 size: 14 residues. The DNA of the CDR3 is TGTGCCAGCAGTTTACAGGGCCCGACCTACGAGCAGTACTTC. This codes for CASSLQGPTYEQYF.

CDR3 DNA sequence: TGTGCTAGTGGTTTGGCCGGTTATACGCAGTATTTT. Its protein product is CASGLAGYTQYF. The chain has TRBV12-5 and TRBJ2-3; D gene ambiguous. CDR1 is LGHNT, CDR2 FRNRAP, per germline. CDR3 length equals 12 residues. Trimming shortened V by 1 base and J by 7 bases, and 6 bases separated the two germline ends.

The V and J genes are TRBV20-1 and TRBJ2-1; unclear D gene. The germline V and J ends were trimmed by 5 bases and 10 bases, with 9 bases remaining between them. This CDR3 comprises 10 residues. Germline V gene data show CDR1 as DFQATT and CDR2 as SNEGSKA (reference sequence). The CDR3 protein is CSAYKIEQFF. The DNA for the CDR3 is TGCAGTGCTTATAAGATCGAGCAGTTCTTC.

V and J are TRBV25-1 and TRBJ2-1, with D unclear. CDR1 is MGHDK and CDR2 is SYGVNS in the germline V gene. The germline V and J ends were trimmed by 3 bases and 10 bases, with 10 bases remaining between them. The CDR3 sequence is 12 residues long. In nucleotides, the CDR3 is TGTGCCAGCAGTGAGAACCTCAGGGAGCAGTTCTTC. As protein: CASSENLREQFF.

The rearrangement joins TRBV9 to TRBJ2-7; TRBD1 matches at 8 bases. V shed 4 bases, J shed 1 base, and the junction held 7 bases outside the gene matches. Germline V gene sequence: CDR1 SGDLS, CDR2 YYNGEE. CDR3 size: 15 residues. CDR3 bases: TGTGCCAGCAGCACCGCCAGGGGGCCATCCTACGAGCAGTACTTC. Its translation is CASSTARGPSYEQYF. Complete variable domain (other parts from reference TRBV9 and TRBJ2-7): DSGVTQTPKHLITATGQRVTLRCSPRSGDLSVYWYQQSLDQGLQFLIQYYNGEERAKGNILERFSAQQFPDLHSELNLSSLELGDSALYFCASSTARGPSYEQYFGPGTRLTVT.

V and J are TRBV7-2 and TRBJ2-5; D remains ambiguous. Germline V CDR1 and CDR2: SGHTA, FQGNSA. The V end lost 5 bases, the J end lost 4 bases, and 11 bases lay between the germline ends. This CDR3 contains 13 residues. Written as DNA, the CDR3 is TGTGCCAGCAGCCTAAGGACCACAGAGACCCAGTACTTC. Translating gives CASSLRTTETQYF.